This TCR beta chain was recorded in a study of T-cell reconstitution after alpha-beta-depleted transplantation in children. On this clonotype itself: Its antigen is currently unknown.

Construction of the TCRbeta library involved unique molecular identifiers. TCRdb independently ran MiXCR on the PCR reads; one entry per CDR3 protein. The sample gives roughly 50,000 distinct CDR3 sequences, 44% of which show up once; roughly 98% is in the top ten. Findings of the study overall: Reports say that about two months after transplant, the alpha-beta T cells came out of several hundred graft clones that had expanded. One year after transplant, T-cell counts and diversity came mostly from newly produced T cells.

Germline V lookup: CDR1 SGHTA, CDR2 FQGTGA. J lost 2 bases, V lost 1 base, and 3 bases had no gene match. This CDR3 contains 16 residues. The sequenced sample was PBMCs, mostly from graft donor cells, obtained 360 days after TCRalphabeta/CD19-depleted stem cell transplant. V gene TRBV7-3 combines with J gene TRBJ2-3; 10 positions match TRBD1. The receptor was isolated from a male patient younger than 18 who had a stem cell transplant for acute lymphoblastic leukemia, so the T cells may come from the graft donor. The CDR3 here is CASSLSGTGDTDTQYF. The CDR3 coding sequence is TGTGCCAGCAGCTTAAGTGGGACAGGGGACACAGATACGCAGTATTTT.